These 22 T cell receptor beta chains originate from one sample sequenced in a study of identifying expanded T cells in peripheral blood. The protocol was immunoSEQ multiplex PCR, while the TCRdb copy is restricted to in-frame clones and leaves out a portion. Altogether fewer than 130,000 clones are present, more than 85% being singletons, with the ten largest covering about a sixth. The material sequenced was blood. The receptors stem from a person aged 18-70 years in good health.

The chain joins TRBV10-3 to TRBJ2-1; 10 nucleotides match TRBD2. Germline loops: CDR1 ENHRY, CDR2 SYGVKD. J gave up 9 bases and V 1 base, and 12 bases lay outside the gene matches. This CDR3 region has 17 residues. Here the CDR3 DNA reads TGTGCCATCAGTGAGTGGGTAGCGGGGGGTCCTGGGCGTGAGCAGTTCTTC. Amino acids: CAISEWVAGGPGREQFF.

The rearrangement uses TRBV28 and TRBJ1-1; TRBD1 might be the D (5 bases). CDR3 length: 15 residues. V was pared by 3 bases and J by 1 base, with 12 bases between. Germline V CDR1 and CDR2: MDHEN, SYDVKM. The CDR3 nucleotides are TGTGCCAGCAGTTTCGGGGGTGGGCCGAACACTGAAGCTTTCTTT. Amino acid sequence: CASSFGGGPNTEAFF.

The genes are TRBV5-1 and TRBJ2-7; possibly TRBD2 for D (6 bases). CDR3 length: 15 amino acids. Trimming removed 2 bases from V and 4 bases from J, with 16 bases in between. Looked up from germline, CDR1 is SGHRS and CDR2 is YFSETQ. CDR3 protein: CASSFSGGRRYEQYF. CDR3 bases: TGCGCCAGCAGCTTCTCCGGGGGAAGGCGATACGAGCAGTACTTC.

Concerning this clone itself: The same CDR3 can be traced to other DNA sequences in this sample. The CDR3 sequence is CASSSLYPYGYTF. DNA of the CDR3: TGTGCCAGCAGCTCGCTATACCCCTATGGCTACACCTTC. The genes are TRBV7-2 and TRBJ1-2; the D is unclear. The CDR3 extends over 13 amino acids. Deletions cut 4 bases from V and 4 bases from J, with 10 bases between. Germline assignment: CDR1 SGHTA and CDR2 FQGNSA.

The CDR3 region has the DNA TGTGCCAGCAGCGCTACAGGGGGAGGAGGAACGGATACGCAGTATTTT. Translating gives CASSATGGGGTDTQYF. The V gene is TRBV9, the J gene TRBJ2-3, with 8 bases identical to TRBD1. The V gene end was trimmed by 3 bases and the J gene end by 6 bases; junction bases not matched to a gene: 12. Germline V gene data show CDR1 as SGDLS and CDR2 as YYNGEE. The CDR3 loop spans 16 amino acids.

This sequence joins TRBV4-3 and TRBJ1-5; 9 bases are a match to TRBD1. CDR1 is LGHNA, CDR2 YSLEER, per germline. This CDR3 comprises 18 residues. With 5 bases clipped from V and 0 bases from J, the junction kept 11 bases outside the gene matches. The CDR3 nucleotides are TGCGCCAGCAGCTCTCCGGGACAGGGCGTCGATAGCAATCAGCCCCAGCATTTT. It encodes CASSSPGQGVDSNQPQHF.

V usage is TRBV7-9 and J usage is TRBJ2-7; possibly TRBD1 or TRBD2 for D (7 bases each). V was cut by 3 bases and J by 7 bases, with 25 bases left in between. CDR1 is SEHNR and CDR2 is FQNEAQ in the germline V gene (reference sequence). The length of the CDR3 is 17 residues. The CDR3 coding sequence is TGTGCCAGCAGCTTCCTCAGACAGGGAGGGTCTGTTGAAGAGCAGTACTTC. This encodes CASSFLRQGGSVEEQYF.

For the CDR3, the DNA is TGTGCCAGCAGTTACGGCCTAGGGCTCCAAGAGACCCAGTACTTC. Residues: CASSYGLGLQETQYF. The J gene is TRBJ2-5, the V gene TRBV6-5; D unclear. This CDR3 is built from 15 residues. V was trimmed by 2 bases and J by 1 base, leaving 11 bases between them. From germline, CDR1 is MNHEY and CDR2 SVGAGI.

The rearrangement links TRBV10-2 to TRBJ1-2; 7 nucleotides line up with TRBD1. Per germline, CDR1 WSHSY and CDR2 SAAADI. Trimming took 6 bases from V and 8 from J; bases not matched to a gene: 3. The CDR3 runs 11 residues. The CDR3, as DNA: TGCGCCAGCAGAGACAGGGACGGCTACACCTTC. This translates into CASRDRDGYTF.

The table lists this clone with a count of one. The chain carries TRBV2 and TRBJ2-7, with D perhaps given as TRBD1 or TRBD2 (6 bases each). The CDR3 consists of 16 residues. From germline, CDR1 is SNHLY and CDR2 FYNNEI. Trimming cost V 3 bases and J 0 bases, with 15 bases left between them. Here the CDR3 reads CASSDGGRILSYEQYF. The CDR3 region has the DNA TGTGCCAGCAGTGACGGGGGCAGGATCCTCTCCTACGAGCAGTACTTC.

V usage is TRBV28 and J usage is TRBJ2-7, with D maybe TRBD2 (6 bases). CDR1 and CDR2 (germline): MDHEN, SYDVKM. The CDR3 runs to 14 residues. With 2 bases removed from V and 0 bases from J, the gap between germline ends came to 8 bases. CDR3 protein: CASSLVGGSYEQYF. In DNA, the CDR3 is TGTGCCAGCAGTTTAGTCGGGGGCTCCTACGAGCAGTACTTC.

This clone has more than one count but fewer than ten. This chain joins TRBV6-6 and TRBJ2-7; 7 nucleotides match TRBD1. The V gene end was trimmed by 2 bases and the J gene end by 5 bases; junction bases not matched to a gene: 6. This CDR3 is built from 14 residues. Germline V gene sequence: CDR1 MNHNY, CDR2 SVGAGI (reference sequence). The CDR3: CASSYKGAGNEQYF. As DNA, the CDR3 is TGTGCCAGCAGTTACAAGGGGGCAGGCAACGAGCAGTACTTC.

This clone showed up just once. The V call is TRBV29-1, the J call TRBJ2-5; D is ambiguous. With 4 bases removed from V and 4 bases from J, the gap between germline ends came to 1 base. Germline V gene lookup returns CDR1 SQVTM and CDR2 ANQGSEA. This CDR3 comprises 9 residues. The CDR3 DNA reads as TGCAGCGTTGGAGAGACCCAGTACTTC. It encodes CSVGETQYF.

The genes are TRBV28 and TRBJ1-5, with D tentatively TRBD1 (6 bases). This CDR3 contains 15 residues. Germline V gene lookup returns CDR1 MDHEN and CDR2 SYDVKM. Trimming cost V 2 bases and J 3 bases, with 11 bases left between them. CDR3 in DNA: TGTGCCAGCAGTTTAGGTTACAGGGCCAATCAGCCCCAGCATTTT. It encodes CASSLGYRANQPQHF.

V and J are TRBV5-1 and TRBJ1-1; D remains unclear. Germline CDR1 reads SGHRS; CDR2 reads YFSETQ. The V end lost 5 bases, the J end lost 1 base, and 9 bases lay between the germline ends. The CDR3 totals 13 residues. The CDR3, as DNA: TGCGCCAGCAGTCTTCCAGAGAACACTGAAGCTTTCTTT. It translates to CASSLPENTEAFF.

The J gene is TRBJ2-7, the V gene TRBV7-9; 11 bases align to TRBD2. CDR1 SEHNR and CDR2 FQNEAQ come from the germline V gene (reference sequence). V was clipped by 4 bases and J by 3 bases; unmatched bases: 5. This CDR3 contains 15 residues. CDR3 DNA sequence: TGTGCCAGCAGCTCAGGACTAGCGGGCTTCTACGAGCAGTACTTC. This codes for CASSSGLAGFYEQYF.

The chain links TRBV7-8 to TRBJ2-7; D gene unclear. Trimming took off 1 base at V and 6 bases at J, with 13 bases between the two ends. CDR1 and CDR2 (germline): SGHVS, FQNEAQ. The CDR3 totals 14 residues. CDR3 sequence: CASSLVQWSREQYF. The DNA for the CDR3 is TGTGCCAGCAGCTTAGTACAGTGGTCGCGCGAGCAGTACTTC.

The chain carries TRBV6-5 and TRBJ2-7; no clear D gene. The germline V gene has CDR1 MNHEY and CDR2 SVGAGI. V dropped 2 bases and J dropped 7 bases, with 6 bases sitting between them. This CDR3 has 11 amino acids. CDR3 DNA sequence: TGTGCCAGCAGTTACGGTCGGGAGCAGTACTTC. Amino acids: CASSYGREQYF.

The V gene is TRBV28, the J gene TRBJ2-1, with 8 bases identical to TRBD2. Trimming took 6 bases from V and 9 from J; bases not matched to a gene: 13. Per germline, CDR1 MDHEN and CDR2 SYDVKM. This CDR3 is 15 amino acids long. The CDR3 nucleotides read TGTGCCAGCAGCGGGACTAGGGGGGCCAGGGGTGAGCAGTTCTTC. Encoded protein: CASSGTRGARGEQFF.

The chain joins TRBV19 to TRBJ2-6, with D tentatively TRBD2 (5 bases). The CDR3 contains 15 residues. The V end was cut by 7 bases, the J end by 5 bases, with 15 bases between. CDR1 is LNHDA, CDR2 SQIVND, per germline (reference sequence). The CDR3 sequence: CASKEGGLWANVLTF. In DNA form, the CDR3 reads TGTGCCAGTAAAGAAGGTGGACTCTGGGCCAACGTCCTGACTTTC.

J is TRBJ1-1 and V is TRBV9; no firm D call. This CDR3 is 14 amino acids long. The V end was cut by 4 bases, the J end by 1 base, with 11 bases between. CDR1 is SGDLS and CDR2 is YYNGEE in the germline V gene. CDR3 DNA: TGTGCCAGCAGCACTAATCTTCCGAACACTGAAGCTTTCTTT. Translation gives CASSTNLPNTEAFF.

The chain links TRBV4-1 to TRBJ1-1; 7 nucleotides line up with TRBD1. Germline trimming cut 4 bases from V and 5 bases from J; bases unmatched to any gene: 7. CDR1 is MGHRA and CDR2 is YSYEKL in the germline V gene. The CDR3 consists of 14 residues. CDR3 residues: CASSLQNRGTEAFF. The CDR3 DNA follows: TGCGCCAGCAGCCTCCAAAACAGGGGAACTGAAGCTTTCTTT.